This T cell receptor (beta chain) was obtained from a study of shared clonotypes between healthy human individuals. Germline-derived CDR1 and CDR2 are SNHLY and FYNNEI. This CDR3 region has 13 residues. V trimming: 7 bases; J trimming: 4 bases; junction bases outside the gene matches: 5. As concerns this clone: The antigen is unknown.

The repertoire was sequenced with immunoSEQ multiplex PCR; TCRdb's copy has only in-frame clones and lacks some. The sample has 2 million to 2.5 million clones, roughly 95% seen once; the top ten hold 0.1% to 0.15%. General study findings and limits: Since donors were few, the genetic and exposure-history diversity represented was limited.

The source is a man in his late teens or twenties in good health. V is TRBV2 and J is TRBJ2-7; 9 bases agree with TRBD1. Specimen: naive CD4+ T cells sorted from blood. Subset in this sample: CD45RA+ positively selected. CDR3 DNA: TGTGCCAGCAACGGACAGGGGAGATACGAGCAGTACTTC. Its protein product is CASNGQGRYEQYF.